These 27 T cell receptor beta chains were sequenced from one sample in a study of shared clonotypes between healthy human individuals. Generated by immunoSEQ multiplex PCR, the TCRdb table keeps only in-frame clones and is missing some. The table lists roughly 1 million clones, 60% to 80% of them singletons. The sequenced sample consisted of memory CD4+ T cells sorted from blood. Documented subset: CD45RA-negative fraction. The receptor source for this set is a man younger than 30 in good health.

The chain employs TRBV9 and TRBJ2-5, with 8 nucleotides matching TRBD2. The CDR3 covers 18 residues. The germline gives CDR1 SGDLS, CDR2 YYNGEE. Losses at the gene ends were 4 bases for V and 3 bases for J; bases not matched to a gene: 17. In nucleotides, the CDR3 is TGTGCCAGCAGCCCCAGGGAGGGAGCGGGGGCCAAGAAAGAGACCCAGTACTTC. Protein sequence: CASSPREGAGAKKETQYF.

For this clone: With a much larger clone just one base away, this may be a read error. The rearrangement joins TRBV7-2 to TRBJ2-1, with D possibly being TRBD2 (6 bases). Trimming pared 4 bases from V and 11 bases from J, leaving 18 bases between. CDR1 is SGHTA and CDR2 is FQGNSA in the germline V gene. CDR3 length: 14 amino acids. The CDR3 DNA is TGTGCCAGCAGCTCAGAGACTAGAATTAGAAAGCAGTTCTTC. This translates into CASSSETRIRKQFF.

This sequence joins TRBV5-1 and TRBJ2-1; either TRBD1 or TRBD2 may fit D (7 bases each). Germline assignment: CDR1 SGHRS and CDR2 YFSETQ. CDR3 length: 14 residues. Trimming stripped 3 bases from V and 5 bases from J, with 12 bases between. The CDR3 region has the DNA TGCGCCAGCAGCTCGGGGGGACAGAACAATGAGCAGTTCTTC. Its translation: CASSSGGQNNEQFF.

The CDR3 sequence: CASQGSLFREQYF. CDR3 DNA: TGTGCCAGCCAAGGAAGTCTCTTTCGCGAGCAGTACTTC. The chain couples TRBV6-1 to TRBJ2-7; no clear D. The V end lost 8 bases, the J end lost 6 bases, and 17 bases lay between the germline ends. This CDR3 comprises 13 residues. In germline, CDR1 is MNHNS, CDR2 SASEGT.

In this sample, this clone turned up once. The rearrangement uses TRBV4-1 and TRBJ2-5; TRBD1 matches at 9 bases. The CDR3 runs 15 residues. Germline V gene data show CDR1 as MGHRA and CDR2 as YSYEKL. The V segment lost 4 bases and the J segment 5 bases; nucleotides outside the gene matches: 8. CDR3 region: CASSPQGTGRETQYF. CDR3 in DNA: TGCGCCAGCAGCCCCCAAGGGACAGGGCGGGAGACCCAGTACTTC.

The chain joins TRBV21-1 to TRBJ1-4; the DNA was not compared with TRBD1, the D call given in the table. TRBV21-1 is described as a pseudogene. The CDR3 has 16 amino acids. DNA for the CDR3: TGTGCCAGCAGCAAAGTCTGGACAGCGAGTAATGAAAAACTGTTTTTT. It codes for CASSKVWTASNEKLFF.

This clone was seen only once. The chain joins TRBV2 to TRBJ2-5, with TRBD2 matching 7 bases. In germline, CDR1 is SNHLY, CDR2 FYNNEI. V lost 6 bases, J lost 1 base, and 8 bases stayed unmatched. The CDR3 is made up of 15 amino acids. The CDR3, as DNA: TGTGCCAGCAGCATCTCGGGGGGTTCCCAAGAGACCCAGTACTTC. Its translation: CASSISGGSQETQYF. The full variable domain, its missing parts supplied by reference TRBV2 and TRBJ2-5, is EPEVTQTPSHQVTQMGQEVILRCVPISNHLYFYWYRQILGQKVEFLVSFYNNEISEKSEIFDDQFSVERPDGSNFTLKIRSTKLEDSAMYFCASSISGGSQETQYFGPGTRLLVL.

Concerning this clone: The junction does not match germline at one end; this may be a read error. The V gene is TRBV6-1, the J gene TRBJ1-6; TRBD1 might be the D (5 bases). CDR1 is MNHNS, CDR2 SASEGT, per germline. The CDR3 is 14 residues long. The CDR3: CAISEKQRGSPLHF. The CDR3, as DNA: TGTGCCATCAGTGAGAAACAGAGGGGTTCACCCCTCCACTTT.

The chain uses TRBV5-1 and TRBJ2-5; 13 nucleotides match TRBD2. CDR1 and CDR2 from the germline V gene are SGHRS and YFSETQ. J lost 2 bases, V lost 4 bases, and 5 bases had no gene match. The CDR3 is 16 residues long. The CDR3 DNA reads TGCGCCAGCAGCCTCGGACTAGCGGGGGAACAAGAGACCCAGTACTTC. Protein: CASSLGLAGEQETQYF.

This clone appeared a single time. This chain uses TRBV15 with TRBJ2-3; tentatively, D is TRBD2 (6 bases). V lost 4 bases and J lost 1, with 12 bases in between. This CDR3 spans 15 amino acids. Per germline, CDR1 LNHNV and CDR2 YYDKDF (reference sequence). As DNA, the CDR3 is TGTGCCACCAGCAAAATCTGGGGGGGCACAGATACGCAGTATTTT. Translating gives CATSKIWGGTDTQYF. Drawing the rest from reference TRBV15 and TRBJ2-3, the complete variable domain is DAMVIQNPRYQVTQFGKPVTLSCSQTLNHNVMYWYQQKSSQAPKLLFHYYDKDFNNEADTPDNFQSRRPNTSFCFLDIRSPGLGDTAMYLCATSKIWGGTDTQYFGPGTRLTVL.

This clone occurred a few times. This chain connects TRBV9 to TRBJ1-4; maybe TRBD1 (5 bases). Germline values: CDR1 SGDLS, CDR2 YYNGEE. The CDR3 sequence is 16 residues long. Trimming cost V 4 bases and J 3 bases, with 16 bases left between them. The CDR3 DNA follows: TGTGCCAGCAGCCCTTATTCAGGGACGCCTAATGAAAAACTGTTTTTT. Residues: CASSPYSGTPNEKLFF.

V usage is TRBV19 and J usage is TRBJ1-2; D is perhaps TRBD1 (6 bases). V lost 3 bases to trimming and J lost 0 bases, with 11 bases between them. The germline CDR1 and CDR2 sequences are LNHDA and SQIVND (reference sequence). The CDR3 totals 15 residues. This CDR3 is CASSITGTPNYGYTF. The CDR3 DNA reads as TGTGCCAGTAGTATTACAGGGACACCTAACTATGGCTACACCTTC.

This chain links TRBV30 with TRBJ2-5; TRBD1 aligns across 7 bases. CDR3 length: 13 amino acids. J lost 1 base, V lost 4 bases, and 3 bases had no gene match. The V gene's germline CDR1 is GTSNPN and CDR2 SVGIG (reference sequence). The CDR3 DNA follows: TGTGCCTGGACCCGGGACAGCCAAGAGACCCAGTACTTC. Protein sequence: CAWTRDSQETQYF.

The chain uses TRBV5-1 and TRBJ2-2; possible D gene TRBD1, 7 bases. Germline V gives CDR1 SGHRS, CDR2 YFSETQ. CDR3 length: 15 residues. Trimming shortened V by 6 bases and J by 2 bases, and 14 bases separated the two germline ends. The CDR3 bases are TGCGCCAGCAACTCACAGGGGACTAACACCGGGGAGCTGTTTTTT. This gives the protein CASNSQGTNTGELFF.

The chain employs TRBV2 and TRBJ2-3; TRBD2 matches at 7 bases. V shed 5 bases and J 7 bases; nucleotides not matched to a gene: 6. The CDR3 spans 13 residues. Germline V gene data show CDR1 as SNHLY and CDR2 as FYNNEI. The CDR3 DNA is TGTGCCAGCAGTCGGACTAGGGGTAATACGCAGTATTTT. Protein sequence: CASSRTRGNTQYF.

This rearrangement joins TRBV18 to TRBJ2-7; no firm D call. V was shortened by 6 bases and J by 0 bases, with 15 bases between the two germline ends. The germline V gene encodes CDR1 KGHSH and CDR2 LQKENI. There are 15 residues in the CDR3. This chain's CDR3 is CASSPRPQSSYEQYF. The CDR3 nucleotides are TGTGCCAGCTCTCCCAGGCCCCAGAGCTCCTACGAGCAGTACTTC.

This clone was observed at least ten times. The rearrangement links TRBV2 to TRBJ1-2, with D unresolved. Trimming removed 6 bases from V and 4 bases from J, with 15 bases in between. Germline V CDR1 and CDR2: SNHLY, FYNNEI. The CDR3 has 14 amino acids. Here the CDR3 reads CASRRARDTYGYTF. Written as DNA, the CDR3 is TGTGCCAGCAGGAGAGCAAGGGATACCTATGGCTACACCTTC.

This chain links TRBV9 with TRBJ2-2; D perhaps matches TRBD1 (5 bases). With 0 bases removed from V and 0 bases from J, the gap between germline ends came to 12 bases. The V gene's germline CDR1 is SGDLS and CDR2 YYNGEE. There are 17 residues in the CDR3. In nucleotides, the CDR3 is TGTGCCAGCAGCGTAGCTGGACATGCCGCGAACACCGGGGAGCTGTTTTTT. The encoded protein is CASSVAGHAANTGELFF.

Comment on this clone: The sample holds other DNA sequences that translate to the same CDR3. The CDR3: CASRLSGANVLTF. CDR3 in DNA: TGTGCCAGCAGGCTATCTGGGGCCAACGTCCTGACTTTC. The chain couples TRBV28 to TRBJ2-6; D remains ambiguous. Germline V lookup: CDR1 MDHEN, CDR2 SYDVKM. V shed 6 bases and J shed 1 base, with 4 bases lying between them. The CDR3 sequence is 13 residues long.

In this sample, this clone turned up a few times. The chain has TRBV5-1 and TRBJ1-1, with D unresolved. The CDR3 has 13 residues. Trimming removed 0 bases at V and 3 bases at J, with 6 bases between. Germline V gene lookup returns CDR1 SGHRS and CDR2 YFSETQ. The CDR3 DNA reads as TGCGCCAGCAGCTTGGACGGTCACACTGAAGCTTTCTTT. Translated: CASSLDGHTEAFF.

This chain connects TRBV5-1 to TRBJ2-3; TRBD1 matches at 10 bases. With V trimmed by 4 bases and J by 2 bases, 7 bases remained unmatched. CDR3 length equals 16 residues. CDR1 and CDR2 from the germline V gene are SGHRS and YFSETQ. The CDR3 bases are TGCGCCAGCAGCCCGAAGGGACAGGGGTTCACAGATACGCAGTATTTT. Translated, it gives CASSPKGQGFTDTQYF.

J is TRBJ1-6 and V is TRBV4-1; 8 bases are shared with TRBD1. The CDR3 has 18 amino acids. The V and J ends lost 0 bases and 7 bases, in that order; junction bases with no gene match: 11. Germline loops: CDR1 MGHRA, CDR2 YSYEKL. In nucleotides, the CDR3 is TGCGCCAGCAGCCAAGATCTGAGGACAGGGCGAGGGAATTCACCCCTCCACTTT. It yields the protein CASSQDLRTGRGNSPLHF.

This clone turned up a few times. CDR3 amino acids: CASSPRDIGELFF. The CDR3 DNA reads TGTGCCAGCTCACCACGGGACATCGGGGAGCTGTTTTTT. V is TRBV18 and J is TRBJ2-2, with D perhaps TRBD1 (6 bases). The CDR3 contains 13 residues. Trimming stripped 1 base from V and 7 bases from J, with 7 bases between. Germline CDR1 reads KGHSH; CDR2 reads LQKENI.

The chain combines TRBV19 with TRBJ1-5; maybe TRBD1 (6 bases). The CDR3 length is 15 residues. The V and J ends lost 3 bases and 2 bases respectively, with 11 bases between them. Germline V CDR1 and CDR2: LNHDA, SQIVND (reference sequence). CDR3 DNA: TGTGCCAGTAGTATCAGGGGTAAAGGCAATCAGCCCCAGCATTTT. Its translation: CASSIRGKGNQPQHF.

This rearrangement joins TRBV6-5 to TRBJ2-4, with 8 nucleotides matching TRBD2. The trim removed 6 bases at V and 6 bases at J, leaving 4 bases unmatched. Germline CDR1 reads MNHEY; CDR2 reads SVGAGI. The CDR3 loop spans 13 amino acids. The CDR3 reads CASSTRGGNIQYF. The CDR3 DNA is TGTGCCAGCAGCACCCGGGGGGGAAACATTCAGTACTTC.

The rearrangement joins TRBV11-3 to TRBJ1-5; no definite D call. CDR1 is SGHNT, CDR2 YENEEA, per germline. The V end lost 2 bases, the J end lost 7 bases, and 6 bases lay between the germline ends. The length of the CDR3 is 12 residues. The CDR3 loop is CASSLLGQPQHF. Written as DNA, the CDR3 is TGTGCCAGCAGCTTACTGGGGCAGCCCCAGCATTTT.

This clone was detected only once. This chain connects TRBV28 to TRBJ1-5; weak D call: TRBD1 (6 bases). The CDR3 extends over 20 amino acids. The V end was cut by 5 bases, the J end by 0 bases, with 26 bases between. Looked up from germline, CDR1 is MDHEN and CDR2 is SYDVKM. CDR3 residues: CASSNIPGTLKRDSNQPQHF. CDR3 coding DNA: TGTGCCAGCAGTAATATACCCGGGACACTAAAAAGGGATAGCAATCAGCCCCAGCATTTT.